This T cell receptor beta chain stems from a study of PD-1 blockade in classical Hodgkin lymphoma. The time point: cycle 4 day 1 (C4D1), after 6 weeks of nivolumab. Every patient was affected by relapse after autologous stem cell transplantation, while exposure to brentuximab vedotin was not uniform. Only in-frame clones appear in the TCRdb table, and some are missing; sequencing was by immunoSEQ multiplex PCR. The table has about 44,000 clones, 60% to 70% seen once. The clonotype comes from a human donor with classical Hodgkin lymphoma. Sequenced material: peripheral blood mononuclear cells (PBMCs), taken before the fourth cycle of nivolumab.

CDR3 protein: CASSSFTSNGQGSSYNSPLHF. CDR3 sequence (DNA): TGTGCCAGCAGTTCATTCACCTCCAATGGACAGGGTAGCTCCTATAATTCACCCCTCCACTTT. The J gene is TRBJ1-6, the V gene TRBV28, with 8 nucleotides matching TRBD1. J was trimmed by 0 bases and V by 4 bases; bases with no gene match: 17. Germline V lookup: CDR1 MDHEN, CDR2 SYDVKM. This CDR3 is built from 21 residues.